Ten or more counts support the clone carrying this T cell receptor beta chain. Its target is unknown. The data were taken from a study of regulatory T cells in long-lasting Graves disease. On the study more broadly: Duration of antithyroid drug therapy among newly diagnosed Graves' patients was under 3 months. Findings and caveats of the study: Persistent cases favored TRBV28, TRBJ1-2 and TRBJ2-5.

The time point: newly diagnosed GD, antithyroid drugs for less than 3 months. PBMCs were the source of the RNA used for TCR sequencing. The CDR3 has 16 residues. The V segment lost 6 bases and the J segment 6 bases; nucleotides outside the gene matches: 12. Germline loops: CDR1 SGHAT, CDR2 FQNNGV. CDR3 regions were amplified by Arm-PCR using iRepertoire HTBI primers to build TCR beta libraries. TCRdb itself ran the multiplex PCR reads through MiXCR, one entry per CDR3 protein. The data hold roughly 420,000 distinct CDR3 sequences, with 15% to 18% observed a single time. The source material was peripheral blood mononuclear cells (PBMCs), sampled at new diagnosis, from a patient treated with antithyroid drugs. The chain combines TRBV11-2 with TRBJ2-1; TRBD1 aligns across 9 bases. This receptor was obtained from a female donor with Graves disease. CDR3 nucleotides: TGTGCCAGCAGACAGGCGACAGGGGGAACCTTCAATGAGCAGTTCTTC. Protein product: CASRQATGGTFNEQFF.